This passage covers 24 T cell receptor beta chains from one sample sequenced in a study of CD8+ T cells in alopecia areata. Treatment given: oral pan-JAK inhibitor, 5-10 mg twice daily. Reverse transcribed after extraction, RNA yielded cDNA as the sequencing template. The table came from immunoSEQ multiplex PCR; TCRdb's copy has only in-frame clones and leaves some out. The sample includes roughly 190,000 clones, about 65% of them seen just once. The input for sequencing was CD4+ T cells sorted from blood, taken between weeks 49 and 50, from a patient treated with tofacitinib. The source of these receptors is a human donor with alopecia areata.

This CDR3 reads CASSGDRGRREQYF. CDR3 nucleotide sequence: TGTGCCAGCAGTGGTGACAGGGGAAGACGCGAGCAGTACTTC. The rearrangement joins TRBV2 to TRBJ2-7; TRBD1 agrees at 8 bases. The length of the CDR3 is 14 residues. Trimming at V came to 4 bases and at J to 6 bases, leaving 8 bases not matched to a gene. Germline V gene sequence: CDR1 SNHLY, CDR2 FYNNEI.

The J gene is TRBJ2-5, the V gene TRBV25-1, with unresolved D. The CDR3 spans 12 residues. Trimming shortened V by 7 bases and J by 1 base, and 7 bases separated the two germline ends. CDR1 MGHDK and CDR2 SYGVNS come from the germline V gene. The CDR3 loop reads CASKTIQETQYF. CDR3 DNA: TGTGCCAGCAAAACGATCCAAGAGACCCAGTACTTC. The full variable domain, in which reference TRBV25-1 and TRBJ2-5 provide the parts outside the CDR3, is EADIYQTPRYLVIGTGKKITLECSQTMGHDKMYWYQQDPGMELHLIHYSYGVNSTEKGDLSSESTVSRIRTEHFPLTLESARPSHTSQYLCASKTIQETQYFGPGTRLLVL.

This chain connects TRBV4-2 to TRBJ2-3, with D perhaps TRBD2 (6 bases). There are 16 residues in the CDR3. Trimming removed 0 bases at V and 4 bases at J, with 14 bases between. From germline, CDR1 is LGHNA and CDR2 YNFKEQ. This CDR3 reads CASSQEDGGIPDTQYF. The CDR3 DNA reads as TGTGCCAGCAGCCAAGAAGATGGCGGGATTCCAGATACGCAGTATTTT.

The CDR3 DNA sequence: TGCGCCAGCAGCTTGGGGGAGAACACTGAAGCTTTCTTT. The encoded protein is CASSLGENTEAFF. The chain uses TRBV5-1 and TRBJ1-1; D unresolved. Germline V gene data show CDR1 as SGHRS and CDR2 as YFSETQ. This CDR3 is built from 13 residues. Trimming took 0 bases from V and 1 from J, leaving 4 bases between them.

This clone was found once. CDR3 bases: TGTGCCTGGAGTCCCACCTCAGGATATGGCTACACCTTC. Translation: CAWSPTSGYGYTF. The J gene is TRBJ1-2, the V gene TRBV30; no reliable D call. V was shortened by 2 bases and J by 5 bases, with 12 bases between the two germline ends. The CDR3 sequence is 13 residues long. Germline-derived CDR1 and CDR2 are GTSNPN and SVGIG (reference sequence).

This rearrangement joins TRBV7-8 to TRBJ2-7; tentatively, D is TRBD1 or TRBD2 (5 bases each). V lost 6 bases, J lost 2 bases, and 14 bases lay in between. Germline lookup yields CDR1 SGHVS and CDR2 FQNEAQ. The CDR3 loop spans 14 amino acids. CDR3 region: CASSSRDGAYEQYF. CDR3 coding DNA: TGTGCCAGCAGTTCCCGGGACGGTGCCTACGAGCAGTACTTC. The variable domain in full, with the rest retrieved from reference TRBV7-8 and TRBJ2-7, is GAGVSQSPRYKVAKRGQDVALRCDPISGHVSLFWYQQALGQGPEFLTYFQNEAQLDKSGLPSDRFFAERPEGSVSTLKIQRTQQEDSAVYLCASSSRDGAYEQYFGPGTRLTVT.

This clone turned up a few times. V and J are TRBV4-3 and TRBJ2-7; D ambiguous. This CDR3 spans 11 amino acids. V was trimmed by 4 bases and J by 6 bases, leaving 7 bases between them. Germline-derived CDR1 and CDR2 are LGHNA and YSLEER. The CDR3 sequence: CASSLGSEQYF. For the CDR3, the DNA is TGCGCCAGCAGCCTCGGAAGCGAGCAGTACTTC.

This clone was picked up a small number of times. Other nucleotide sequences from this sample produce the same CDR3. V and J are TRBV30 and TRBJ1-5, with D hard to call. The V end was cut by 1 base, the J end by 3 bases, with 7 bases between. The CDR3 spans 13 residues. Germline-derived CDR1 and CDR2 are GTSNPN and SVGIG (reference sequence). The DNA for the CDR3 is TGTGCCTGGAGTGGGGGTGACAATCAGCCCCAGCATTTT. It encodes CAWSGGDNQPQHF.

The chain is built from TRBV15 and TRBJ1-1; tentatively, D is TRBD1 (6 bases). Germline CDR1 reads LNHNV; CDR2 reads YYDKDF (reference sequence). The V end lost 6 bases, the J end lost 5 bases, and 16 bases lay between the germline ends. This CDR3 spans 14 amino acids. The CDR3 is CATSSYRVGTEAFF. CDR3 nucleotides: TGTGCCACCAGTTCATACAGGGTAGGGACTGAAGCTTTCTTT.

A few counts support this clone. The rearrangement uses TRBV30 and TRBJ1-2; D gene uncertain. The V and J ends lost 2 bases and 0 bases respectively, with 19 bases between them. CDR1 is GTSNPN, CDR2 SVGIG, per germline (reference sequence). The CDR3 has 17 amino acids. The CDR3, as DNA: TGTGCCTGGAGTTCAAATCGGGCAGATAAGACTAACTATGGCTACACCTTC. Translated: CAWSSNRADKTNYGYTF.

This clone occurred a few times. The chain has TRBV6-5 and TRBJ2-3; D is unresolved. The CDR3 spans 12 residues. Trimming removed 4 bases from V and 0 bases from J, with 2 bases in between. CDR1 and CDR2 (germline): MNHEY, SVGAGI. For the CDR3, the DNA is TGTGCCAGCAGTTCCAGCACAGATACGCAGTATTTT. Encoded protein: CASSSSTDTQYF.

This clone has just a few counts. The chain joins TRBV10-3 to TRBJ1-5; no clear D gene. Germline V lookup: CDR1 ENHRY, CDR2 SYGVKD. Deletions cut 6 bases from V and 0 bases from J, with 9 bases between. The CDR3 length is 14 residues. In DNA form, the CDR3 reads TGTGCCATCAGCTCCTCTGATAGCAATCAGCCCCAGCATTTT. Protein sequence: CAISSSDSNQPQHF.

This clone appeared a few times. The V call is TRBV9, the J call TRBJ2-7; perhaps TRBD1 as D (6 bases). Germline V lookup: CDR1 SGDLS, CDR2 YYNGEE. V was pared by 4 bases and J by 3 bases, with 14 bases between. The CDR3 loop spans 14 amino acids. In nucleotides, the CDR3 is TGTGCCAGCAGCCCTCAGGGGCAGGTCTACGAGCAGTACTTC. Its translation is CASSPQGQVYEQYF. The whole variable domain, filled in from reference TRBV9 and TRBJ2-7, reads DSGVTQTPKHLITATGQRVTLRCSPRSGDLSVYWYQQSLDQGLQFLIQYYNGEERAKGNILERFSAQQFPDLHSELNLSSLELGDSALYFCASSPQGQVYEQYFGPGTRLTVT.

This clone has only a few counts. The CDR3 nucleotides read TGCGCCAGCAGCCACAGACAGGGAGACTATGGCTACACCTTC. Translating gives CASSHRQGDYGYTF. The chain links TRBV4-3 to TRBJ1-2; 7 bases are a match to TRBD1. CDR3 length: 14 amino acids. V was pared by 3 bases and J by 3 bases, with 4 bases of the junction left unmatched. Germline CDR1 and CDR2: LGHNA and YSLEER.

The rearrangement joins TRBV30 to TRBJ2-5; unclear D gene. Judging by the DNA end, TRBJ2-7 fits better; the J call may be wrong. Germline CDR1 is GTSNPN and CDR2 is SVGIG (reference sequence). This CDR3 comprises 13 residues. The CDR3, as DNA: TGTGCCTGGTGCCGGGTCCCCTCCTACGAGCAGTACTTC. Its translation is CAWCRVPSYEQYF.

The J gene is TRBJ1-2, the V gene TRBV7-2; D might be TRBD1 (6 bases). Trimming cost V 5 bases and J 5 bases, with 18 bases left between them. Germline assignment: CDR1 SGHTA and CDR2 FQGNSA. CDR3 length: 15 amino acids. CDR3 sequence reads: CASSLHRVGGYGYTF. The CDR3 DNA reads TGTGCCAGCAGCCTCCACAGGGTAGGGGGGTATGGCTACACCTTC. Combining the CDR3 with reference TRBV7-2 and TRBJ1-2 gives the whole variable domain GAGVSQSPSNKVTEKGKDVELRCDPISGHTALYWYRQSLGQGLEFLIYFQGNSAPDKSGLPSDRFSAERTGGSVSTLTIQRTQQEDSAVYLCASSLHRVGGYGYTFGSGTRLTVV.

The genes are TRBV11-2 and TRBJ1-2; D is uncertain. This CDR3 has 13 residues. V lost 0 bases and J lost 5, with 7 bases in between. Germline CDR1 reads SGHAT; CDR2 reads FQNNGV. The CDR3 nucleotides are TGTGCCAGCAGCTTAGATACCATGTATGGCTACACCTTC. It is translated as CASSLDTMYGYTF.

The sample holds one count of this clone. The chain has TRBV27 and TRBJ1-1, with D perhaps TRBD1 (6 bases). The CDR3 is 13 amino acids. The ends were cut back, 7 bases at V and 6 bases at J, with 15 bases in the middle. Germline V gene lookup returns CDR1 MNHEY and CDR2 SMNVEV (reference sequence). CDR3 loop: CASTASGAAEAFF. The DNA for the CDR3 is TGTGCCAGCACTGCCTCGGGGGCAGCTGAAGCTTTCTTT.

V is TRBV30 and J is TRBJ2-5; D gene ambiguous. CDR3 length: 16 amino acids. Germline V lookup: CDR1 GTSNPN, CDR2 SVGIG (reference sequence). V shed 1 base and J shed 0 bases, with 15 bases lying between them. In DNA, the CDR3 is TGTGCCTGGAGTGCAACCGACCCCATCTACCAAGAGACCCAGTACTTC. This encodes CAWSATDPIYQETQYF.

The rearrangement uses TRBV4-3 and TRBJ1-2; 7 bases line up with TRBD1. Germline values: CDR1 LGHNA, CDR2 YSLEER. The CDR3 sequence is 14 residues long. Unmatched junction bases numbered 6, after V lost 0 bases and J lost 8 bases. The CDR3 bases are TGCGCCAGCAGCCAAGATCGGACAGGAGGAGGCTACACCTTC. It specifies CASSQDRTGGGYTF.

This sequence joins TRBV29-1 and TRBJ1-5, with 7 bases matching TRBD1. The CDR3 covers 13 residues. The germline gives CDR1 SQVTM, CDR2 ANQGSEA. V was pared by 5 bases and J by 3 bases, with 4 bases of the junction left unmatched. In DNA form, the CDR3 reads TGCAGCGTTTCGGGACAGCCCAATCAGCCCCAGCATTTT. Encoded protein: CSVSGQPNQPQHF. Full variable domain (remainder filled in from reference TRBV29-1 and TRBJ1-5): SAVISQKPSRDICQRGTSLTIQCQVDSQVTMMFWYRQQPGQSLTLIATANQGSEATYESGFVIDKFPISRPNLTFSTLTVSNMSPEDSSIYLCSVSGQPNQPQHFGDGTRLSIL.

The chain employs TRBV30 and TRBJ2-2; 10 bases agree with TRBD2. Germline V gene data show CDR1 as GTSNPN and CDR2 as SVGIG (reference sequence). CDR3 size: 16 residues. With 4 bases clipped from V and 2 bases from J, the junction kept 7 bases outside the gene matches. For the CDR3, the DNA is TGTGCCTGGAAATTAGCGGGGGGTCCAAACACCGGGGAGCTGTTTTTT. This gives the protein CAWKLAGGPNTGELFF.

The table lists this clone with a few counts. The chain combines TRBV18 with TRBJ1-6; a possible D gene is TRBD1 (5 bases). Trimming took off 5 bases at V and 6 bases at J, with 14 bases between the two ends. CDR1 KGHSH and CDR2 LQKENI come from the germline V gene. The CDR3 sequence is 15 residues long. CDR3 region: CASSTAGTANSPLHF. In DNA, the CDR3 is TGTGCCAGCTCAACAGCAGGGACCGCTAATTCACCCCTCCACTTT.

The chain employs TRBV10-3 and TRBJ2-1; 10 positions match TRBD2. With V trimmed by 6 bases and J by 5 bases, 1 base remained unmatched. The CDR3 is made up of 13 amino acids. The germline CDR1 and CDR2 sequences are ENHRY and SYGVKD. The CDR3 spells CAIRLAGDNEQFF. In DNA form, the CDR3 reads TGTGCCATCAGGCTAGCGGGGGACAATGAGCAGTTCTTC.